Sequencing of this T cell receptor (beta chain) was carried out in a study of blood T cell repertoires in COVID-19 (dated by TCRdb to the early 2020s). Study-wide context: Collaborator samples came from the United States, Italy and Spain and covered acute and convalescent phases of COVID-19. A de-identified subject ID, COVID-19 status, age in years and sex were almost always included in the sample metadata. The prospective study material was composed of cDNA or gDNA derived from T cells, B-cell-depleted T cells, or PBMCs. HLA class I and class II types, where available, came from metadata supplied by the sample provider rather than from assay-based typing. Samples came from the ongoing ImmuneRACE study (first 160 participants) plus 1,254 subjects from 6 global collaborators. Deeply sampled blood TCRbeta repertoires from subjects exposed to, actively infected with, or recovered from COVID-19 were included in the dataset. The repertoires were made available in a free public database intended to serve as a resource for research on the immune response to SARS-CoV-2. Paper-wide results and their limitations: The quantity of clinical and demographic metadata differed by source and by participant and was supplied without curation.

Based on the germline V gene (reference sequence), the CDR1 and CDR2 sequences are LNHDA and SQIVND. The CDR3 spans 17 residues, from the cysteine through the phenylalanine. Just CDR3 DNA is preserved here, 51 bases in frame from base 1. V loses 4 bases of germline sequence and J loses 4 bases, and the interval between the two ends is 19 bases. This clone was counted between two and nine times. What antigen it recognizes has not been identified. Per-base qualities were not stored, and no clone one base away is much larger. Participants in the prospective study were aged 18 to 89 years, lived in about two dozen United States geographic areas, and enrolled through a virtual design. Cohort assignment in the prospective study relied on participant-reported clinical history from a screening survey and a study questionnaire. In the prospective study, mobile phlebotomists collected whole blood, serum and a nasopharyngeal or oropharyngeal swab from each participant. Participants in the prospective study had the option to provide additional blood draws and questionnaires over an approximately 2-month period. Blood samples from the prospective study were shipped frozen or at room temperature prior to DNA extraction.

TCRbeta CDR3 regions were amplified from genomic DNA by means of the immunoSEQ Assay, a bias-controlled multiplex PCR. The paper's processing steps were these. Nucleated cell counts per sample were estimated from amplification of reference gene primers within the assay. To quantify the absolute abundance of each unique TCRbeta CDR3 rearrangement, sequence reads were collapsed and filtered. For each sample, productive Simpson clonality was calculated as the square root of Simpson's diversity index across productive rearrangements. In TCRdb, the immuneACCESS table is reduced to in-frame sequences with V and J assigned. These tables do not hold every clone; where another copy was compared, an unresolved V gene accounts for under half, and the others remain unexplained. V, J and clone size are those of that table, while D and trimming were read from the DNA. The table for this sample lists a few hundred thousand clones; roughly nine tenths of them were counted only once. Jointly, the top ten make up approximately 3.5% of the sample.

The source material was PBMCs or T cells enriched from blood (not recorded which). This clonotype was obtained from a woman aged 18 to 35 in a cohort exposed to, infected with or recovered from COVID-19 (not recorded which). The rearranged segments are TRBV19 and TRBJ2-2, and possibly TRBD2, on 6 matching bases. The CDR3 protein is CASSTPKASVSTGELFF. The DNA is TGTGCCAGTAGTACCCCTAAGGCTAGCGTATCCACCGGGGAGCTGTTTTTT.